This T cell receptor (beta chain) was profiled in a study of T cell responses to AZD1222 COVID-19 vaccine. The data were produced by immunoSEQ multiplex PCR, yet TCRdb's version contains in-frame clones alone and is incomplete. Counted here are about 110,000 clones, 84% occurring once; the ten biggest clones make up 9.4%. General study results and limits: In a largely white British group with more females than males, clonal diversity was possibly underestimated. Following two doses of AZD1222, Spike-specific TCR breadth and depth rose. Mapped onto spike, vaccine-associated CD4 TCRs spanned it and were dominant at 160-218 and 743-854. Only a handful of AZD1222 recipients, several in all, had baseline seropositivity.

Details on this clone: The antigen remains undetermined.

This clonotype was sampled from an adult in good health. The sample here was peripheral blood, taken on day 0 of AZD1222 vaccination.

This CDR3 is CAWSEGDQPQHF. The CDR3 DNA is TGTGCCTGGAGTGAAGGGGATCAGCCCCAGCATTTT. The V gene is TRBV30, the J gene TRBJ1-5; weak D call: TRBD1 (5 bases). Germline CDR1 is GTSNPN and CDR2 is SVGIG (reference sequence). The CDR3 is made up of 12 amino acids. The V gene lost 1 base and the J gene lost 5 bases, with 6 bases spanning the gap. Complete variable domain (other parts from reference TRBV30 and TRBJ1-5): SQTIHQWPATLVQPVGSPLSLECTVEGTSNPNLYWYRQAAGRGLQLLFYSVGIGQISSEVPQNLSASRPQDRQFILSSKKLLLSDSGFYLCAWSEGDQPQHFGDGTRLSIL.